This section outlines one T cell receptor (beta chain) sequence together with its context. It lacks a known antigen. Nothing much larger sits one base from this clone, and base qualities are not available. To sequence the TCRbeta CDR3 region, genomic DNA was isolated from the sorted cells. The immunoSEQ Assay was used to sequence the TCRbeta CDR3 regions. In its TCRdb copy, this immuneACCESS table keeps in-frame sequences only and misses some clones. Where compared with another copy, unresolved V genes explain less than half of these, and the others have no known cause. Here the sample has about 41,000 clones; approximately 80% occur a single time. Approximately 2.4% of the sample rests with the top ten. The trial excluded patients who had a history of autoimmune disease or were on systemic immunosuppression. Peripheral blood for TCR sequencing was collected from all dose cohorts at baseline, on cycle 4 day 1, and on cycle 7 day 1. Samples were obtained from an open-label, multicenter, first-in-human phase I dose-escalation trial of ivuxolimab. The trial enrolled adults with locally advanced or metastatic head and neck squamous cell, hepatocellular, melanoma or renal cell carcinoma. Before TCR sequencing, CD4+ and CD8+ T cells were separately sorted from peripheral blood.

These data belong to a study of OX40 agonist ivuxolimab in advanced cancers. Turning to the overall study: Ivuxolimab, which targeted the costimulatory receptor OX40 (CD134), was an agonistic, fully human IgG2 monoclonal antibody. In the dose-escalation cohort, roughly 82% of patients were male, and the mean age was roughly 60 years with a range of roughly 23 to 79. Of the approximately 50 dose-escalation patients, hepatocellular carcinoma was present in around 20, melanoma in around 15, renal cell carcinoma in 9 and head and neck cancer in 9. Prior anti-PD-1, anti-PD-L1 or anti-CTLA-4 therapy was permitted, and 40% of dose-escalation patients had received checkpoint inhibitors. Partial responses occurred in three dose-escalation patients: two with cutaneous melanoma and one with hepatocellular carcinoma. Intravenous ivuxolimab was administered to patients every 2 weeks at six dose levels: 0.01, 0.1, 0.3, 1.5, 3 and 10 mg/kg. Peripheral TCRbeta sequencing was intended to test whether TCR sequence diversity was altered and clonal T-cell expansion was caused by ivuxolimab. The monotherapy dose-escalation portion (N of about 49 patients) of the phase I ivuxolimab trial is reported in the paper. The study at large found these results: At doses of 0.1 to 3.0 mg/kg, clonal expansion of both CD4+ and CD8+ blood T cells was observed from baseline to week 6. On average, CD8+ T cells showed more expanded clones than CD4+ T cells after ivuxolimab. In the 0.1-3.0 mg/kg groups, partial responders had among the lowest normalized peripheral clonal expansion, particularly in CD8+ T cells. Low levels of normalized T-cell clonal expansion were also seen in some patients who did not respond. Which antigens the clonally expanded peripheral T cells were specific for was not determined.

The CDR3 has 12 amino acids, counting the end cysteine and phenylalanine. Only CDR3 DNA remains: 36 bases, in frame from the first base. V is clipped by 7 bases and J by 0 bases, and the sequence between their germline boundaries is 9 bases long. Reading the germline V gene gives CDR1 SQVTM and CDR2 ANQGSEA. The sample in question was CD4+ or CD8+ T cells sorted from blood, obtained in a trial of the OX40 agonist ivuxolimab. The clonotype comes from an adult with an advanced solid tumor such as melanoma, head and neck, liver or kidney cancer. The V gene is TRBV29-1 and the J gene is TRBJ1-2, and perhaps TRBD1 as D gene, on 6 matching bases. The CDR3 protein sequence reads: CSGGDTNYGYTF. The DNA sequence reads TGCAGCGGGGGGGACACTAACTATGGCTACACCTTC.